This TCR beta chain came from a study of blood T cells in healthy people across ages. Whole-study results and caveats: Whereas aged donors had fewer naive CD4+ cells, long-lived donors had more of them and higher diversity. The recorded TCR beta diversity per million T cells decreased in a roughly linear manner with age.

A remark on this clonotype: The target antigen is unknown.

Germline V gene sequence: CDR1 MGHRA, CDR2 YSYEKL. With 1 base removed from V and 0 bases from J, the gap between germline ends came to 6 bases. CDR3 length: 14 amino acids. For the second PCR, which ran for about 7 to 11 cycles, a sample-barcoded 5' primer and a J-beta primer mix were used. TCRdb independently ran MiXCR on the 5' RACE reads; one entry per CDR3 protein. The data show 750,000 or so distinct CDR3 sequences, with 20% to 25% seen just once and 9.4% held by the top ten. This sample also belongs to another study, concerning T cells of mothers and their children. Per that study: A few healthy Caucasian mothers and their six children donated. Every microgram of extracted RNA entered cDNA synthesis, around 1.6 ug per 15 ul.

The sequence was obtained from a boy aged 5-17 years in good health. V gene TRBV4-1 combines with J gene TRBJ2-5; D gene ambiguous. Source material: blood. CDR3 nucleotides: TGCGCCAGCAGCCAAGCAGTGTACCAAGAGACCCAGTACTTC. It codes for CASSQAVYQETQYF.